A single sample is the source of the 8 T cell receptor beta chains below, sequenced in a study of blood T cells in healthy people across ages. A J-beta primer mix and a sample-barcoded 5' primer were used in a second PCR of about 7 to 12 cycles. TCRdb processed the 5' RACE reads anew with MiXCR; each CDR3 protein has one entry. Of around 700,000 distinct CDR3 sequences in the sample, approximately 25% were seen once. Another study also made use of these data, one on T cells of mothers and their children.

Sequenced input: blood. The receptors shown here come from a boy younger than 18 in good health.

This sequence joins TRBV29-1 and TRBJ1-1; no reliable D call. CDR1 and CDR2 (germline): SQVTM, ANQGSEA. The CDR3 has 15 amino acids. V was clipped by 0 bases and J by 5 bases, with 16 bases between them. The CDR3 bases are TGCAGCGTTGAAGATAGGTACAGTTCGAGGACTGAAGCTTTCTTT. Translated, it gives CSVEDRYSSRTEAFF.

V is TRBV4-3 and J is TRBJ2-5, with D possibly matching TRBD2 (5 bases). CDR1 is LGHNA and CDR2 is YSLEER in the germline V gene. The CDR3 runs 15 residues. The V gene lost 0 bases and the J gene lost 4 bases, with 12 bases spanning the gap. The CDR3 nucleotides read TGCGCCAGCAGCCAAGAGGCGGGCGGAAGAGAGACCCAGTACTTC. It codes for CASSQEAGGRETQYF.

This clonotype was recorded a few times. The chain has TRBV4-2 and TRBJ1-4; D might be TRBD1 (5 bases). V was pared by 1 base and J by 4 bases, with 13 bases between. The germline CDR1 and CDR2 sequences are LGHNA and YNFKEQ. CDR3 length: 16 residues. CDR3 region: CASSQAYRGRNEKLFF. As DNA, the CDR3 is TGTGCCAGCAGCCAAGCGTATCGGGGCCGTAATGAAAAACTGTTTTTT.

This clonotype was found a few times. This chain connects TRBV7-9 to TRBJ2-3; 9 nucleotides match TRBD1. V lost 4 bases to trimming and J lost 6 bases; unmatched junction nucleotides: 11. This CDR3 has 16 amino acids. Looked up from germline, CDR1 is SEHNR and CDR2 is FQNEAQ (reference sequence). The CDR3, as DNA: TGTGCCAGCAGCTCCAAAGACAGGGGGTGTTGCGATACGCAGTATTTT. Translation: CASSSKDRGCCDTQYF. The variable domain in full, completed from reference TRBV7-9 and TRBJ2-3, reads DTGVSQNPRHKITKRGQNVTFRCDPISEHNRLYWYRQTLGQGPEFLTYFQNEAQLEKSRLLSDRFSAERPKGSFSTLEIQRTEQGDSAMYLCASSSKDRGCCDTQYFGPGTRLTVL.

The gene calls are TRBV28 and TRBJ2-7; D is unresolved. This CDR3 is built from 12 residues. Trimming stripped 2 bases from V and 5 bases from J, with 7 bases between. Germline CDR1 is MDHEN and CDR2 is SYDVKM. This CDR3 reads CASSLVENEQYF. CDR3 DNA sequence: TGTGCCAGCAGTTTAGTAGAGAACGAGCAGTACTTC. Full variable domain (rest looked up from reference TRBV28 and TRBJ2-7): DVKVTQSSRYLVKRTGEKVFLECVQDMDHENMFWYRQDPGLGLRLIYFSYDVKMKEKGDIPEGYSVSREKKERFSLILESASTNQTSMYLCASSLVENEQYFGPGTRLTVT.

This clonotype was recorded a few times. The chain carries TRBV6-1 and TRBJ1-1, with no clear D. Germline V gene data show CDR1 as MNHNS and CDR2 as SASEGT. This CDR3 contains 16 residues. Trimming stripped 4 bases from V and 1 base from J, with 16 bases between. This CDR3 is CASSAFTGLRNTEAFF. As DNA, the CDR3 is TGTGCCAGCAGTGCATTTACCGGACTGAGGAACACTGAAGCTTTCTTT.

The CDR3 protein is CASSQPQFNEQFF. In DNA, the CDR3 is TGTGCCAGCAGCCAACCCCAGTTCAATGAGCAGTTCTTC. The V gene is TRBV11-1, the J gene TRBJ2-5; D remains ambiguous. The DNA end is a closer match to TRBJ2-1, so the J assignment may be wrong. This CDR3 spans 13 amino acids. CDR1 SGHAT and CDR2 FQDESV come from the germline V gene (reference sequence).

The table lists this clonotype with a count of one. J is TRBJ2-7 and V is TRBV20-1; 7 nucleotides agree with TRBD2. Germline-derived CDR1 and CDR2 are DFQATT and SNEGSKA (reference sequence). Trimming at V came to 3 bases and at J to 2 bases, leaving 7 bases not matched to a gene. CDR3 length: 14 residues. CDR3 residues: CSAREAGWPYEQYF. The CDR3 region has the DNA TGCAGTGCTAGGGAAGCGGGGTGGCCCTACGAGCAGTACTTC.